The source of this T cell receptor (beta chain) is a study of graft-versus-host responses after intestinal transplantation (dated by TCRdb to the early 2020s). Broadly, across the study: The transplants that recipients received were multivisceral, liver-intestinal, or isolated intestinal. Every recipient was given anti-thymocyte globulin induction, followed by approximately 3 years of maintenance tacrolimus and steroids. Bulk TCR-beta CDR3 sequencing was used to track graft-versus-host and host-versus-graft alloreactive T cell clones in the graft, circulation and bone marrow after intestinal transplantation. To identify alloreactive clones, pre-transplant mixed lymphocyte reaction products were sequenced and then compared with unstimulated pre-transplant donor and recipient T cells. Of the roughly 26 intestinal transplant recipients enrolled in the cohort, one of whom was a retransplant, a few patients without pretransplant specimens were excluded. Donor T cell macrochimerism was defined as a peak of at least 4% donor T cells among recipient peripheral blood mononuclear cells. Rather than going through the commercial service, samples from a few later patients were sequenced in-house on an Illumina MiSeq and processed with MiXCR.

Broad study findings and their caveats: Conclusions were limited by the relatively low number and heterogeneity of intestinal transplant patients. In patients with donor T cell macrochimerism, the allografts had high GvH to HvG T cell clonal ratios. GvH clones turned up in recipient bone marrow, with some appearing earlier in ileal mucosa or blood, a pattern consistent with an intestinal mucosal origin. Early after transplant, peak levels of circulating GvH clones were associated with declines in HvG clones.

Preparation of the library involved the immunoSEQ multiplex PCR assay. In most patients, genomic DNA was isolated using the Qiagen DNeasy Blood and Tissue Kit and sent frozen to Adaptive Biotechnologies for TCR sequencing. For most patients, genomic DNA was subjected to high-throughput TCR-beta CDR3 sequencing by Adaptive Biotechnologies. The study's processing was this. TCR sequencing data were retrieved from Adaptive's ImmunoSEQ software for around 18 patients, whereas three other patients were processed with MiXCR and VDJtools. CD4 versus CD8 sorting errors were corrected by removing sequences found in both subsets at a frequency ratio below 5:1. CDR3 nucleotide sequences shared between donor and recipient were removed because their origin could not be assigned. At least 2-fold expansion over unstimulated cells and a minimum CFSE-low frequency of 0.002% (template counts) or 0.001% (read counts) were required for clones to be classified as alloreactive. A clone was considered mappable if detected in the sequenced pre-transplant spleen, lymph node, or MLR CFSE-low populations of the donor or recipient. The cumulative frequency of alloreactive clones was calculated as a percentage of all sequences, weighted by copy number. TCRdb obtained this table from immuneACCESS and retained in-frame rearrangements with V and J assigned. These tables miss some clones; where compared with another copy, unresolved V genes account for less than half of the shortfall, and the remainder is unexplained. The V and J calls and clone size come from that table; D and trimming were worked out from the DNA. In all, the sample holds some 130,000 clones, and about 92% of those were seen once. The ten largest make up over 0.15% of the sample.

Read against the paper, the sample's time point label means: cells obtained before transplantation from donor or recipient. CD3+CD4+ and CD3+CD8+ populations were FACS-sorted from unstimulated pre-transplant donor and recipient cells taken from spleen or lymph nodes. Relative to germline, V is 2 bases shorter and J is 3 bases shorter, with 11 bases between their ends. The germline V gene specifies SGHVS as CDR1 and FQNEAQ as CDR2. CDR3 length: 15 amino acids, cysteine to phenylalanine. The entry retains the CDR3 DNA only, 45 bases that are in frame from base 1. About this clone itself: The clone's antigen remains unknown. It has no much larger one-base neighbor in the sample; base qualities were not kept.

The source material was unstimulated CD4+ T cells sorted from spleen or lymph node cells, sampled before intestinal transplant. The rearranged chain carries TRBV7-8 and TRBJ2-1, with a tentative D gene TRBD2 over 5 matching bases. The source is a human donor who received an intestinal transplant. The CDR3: CASSLFGVSYNEQFF. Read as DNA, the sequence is TGTGCCAGCAGCTTATTCGGGGTCAGCTACAATGAGCAGTTCTTC.